The 5 T cell receptor beta chains given below trace back to one sample, sequenced in a study of CD8 T cells in Susac syndrome. The RNA, roughly 0.5 to 1 ug, was put through reverse transcription using random hexamers. MiXCR, applied by TCRdb to the immunoSEQ multiplex PCR reads, yields one record per CDR3 protein. This table has over 100,000 distinct CDR3 sequences, roughly 94% appearing once. Specimen: CD8+ T cells from PBMCs. The source of these receptors is a human donor with Susac syndrome.

This chain connects TRBV20-1 to TRBJ2-5; the match to TRBD1 covers 8 bases. This CDR3 comprises 15 residues. Germline CDR1 reads DFQATT; CDR2 reads SNEGSKA (reference sequence). J lost 4 bases, V lost 1 base, and 8 bases had no gene match. CDR3 sequence: CSARGRQGAGETQYF. CDR3 DNA sequence: TGCAGTGCTAGAGGTCGGCAGGGGGCTGGAGAGACCCAGTACTTC.

The rearrangement joins TRBV2 to TRBJ2-7; TRBD1 matches 9 bases. Germline assignment: CDR1 SNHLY and CDR2 FYNNEI. V trimming: 6 bases; J trimming: 4 bases; junction bases outside the gene matches: 4. The CDR3 runs 13 residues. CDR3 DNA: TGTGCCAGCAGGTGGACAGGGGAATACGAGCAGTACTTC. Amino acid sequence: CASRWTGEYEQYF.

V is TRBV7-3 and J is TRBJ1-1, with TRBD1 as a possible D gene (6 bases). There are 15 residues in the CDR3. The V gene lost 1 base and the J gene lost 0 bases, with 9 bases spanning the gap. Germline V gene lookup returns CDR1 SGHTA and CDR2 FQGTGA. The CDR3 DNA sequence: TGTGCCAGCAGCTTAAAGGCAGGGGTGAACACTGAAGCTTTCTTT. This sequence encodes CASSLKAGVNTEAFF. Filled out from reference TRBV7-3 and TRBJ1-1, the complete variable domain reads GAGVSQTPSNKVTEKGKYVELRCDPISGHTALYWYRQSLGQGPEFLIYFQGTGAADDSGLPNDRFFAVRPEGSVSTLKIQRTERGDSAVYLCASSLKAGVNTEAFFGQGTRLTVV.

This sequence joins TRBV29-1 and TRBJ2-1; D may match TRBD1 or TRBD2 (6 bases each). With 6 bases removed from V and 9 bases from J, the gap between germline ends came to 15 bases. The length of the CDR3 is 12 residues. Germline CDR1 and CDR2: SQVTM and ANQGSEA. The CDR3 region has the DNA TGCAGCGTGTCCCTGGGGGGCCCTGAGCAGTTCTTC. This sequence encodes CSVSLGGPEQFF.

The chain carries TRBV5-6 and TRBJ1-4; 10 bases map to TRBD1. The germline CDR1 and CDR2 sequences are SGHDT and YYEEEE. The CDR3 runs 14 residues. After removal of 4 bases from V and 6 bases from J, the junction contained 3 bases not matched to a gene. The CDR3 sequence is CASSEGTGDEKLFF. CDR3 bases: TGTGCCAGCAGCGAGGGGACAGGGGATGAAAAACTGTTTTTT.